The clone carrying this T cell receptor (beta chain) showed up just a few times. What it recognizes is unknown. The data are from a study of beta chain features in type 1 diabetes. Study as a whole: When patients were set against healthy donors, age, gender and cell yields were similar.

Expressed TCRB transcripts were sequenced after all isolated RNA was converted to cDNA. The table came from immunoSEQ multiplex PCR; TCRdb's copy has only in-frame clones and leaves some out. The repertoire consists of 860,000 or so clones, with 17% occurring once and the leading ten covering 0.02% to 0.03%. Study-level findings and limits: When Type 1 diabetes patients were examined, their TCRB CDR3s proved moderately but significantly shorter in all four CD4+ subsets.

The TCR comes from a woman aged 18 to 35 in good health. The sequenced material came from naive CD4+ T cells from blood.

The CDR3 DNA sequence: TGTGCCAGCAGTGAAGCGGGGACAGGTTTGAACTATGGCTACACCTTC. Translation: CASSEAGTGLNYGYTF. The J gene is TRBJ1-2, the V gene TRBV6-1, with TRBD1 identical over 8 bases. CDR1 is MNHNS and CDR2 is SASEGT in the germline V gene. CDR3 size: 16 residues. Trimming took 0 bases from V and 2 from J; bases not matched to a gene: 5.